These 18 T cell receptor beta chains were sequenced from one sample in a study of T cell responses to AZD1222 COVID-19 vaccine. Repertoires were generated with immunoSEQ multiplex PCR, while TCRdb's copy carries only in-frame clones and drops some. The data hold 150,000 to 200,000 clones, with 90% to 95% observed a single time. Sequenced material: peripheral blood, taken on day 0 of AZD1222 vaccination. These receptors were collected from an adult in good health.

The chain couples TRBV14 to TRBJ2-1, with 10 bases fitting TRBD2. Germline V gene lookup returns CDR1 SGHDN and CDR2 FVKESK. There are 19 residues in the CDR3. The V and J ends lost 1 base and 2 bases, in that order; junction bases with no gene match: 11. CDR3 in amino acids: CASSQGVLAGGATYNEQFF. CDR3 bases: TGTGCCAGCAGCCAAGGGGTGTTAGCGGGGGGCGCTACCTACAATGAGCAGTTCTTC.

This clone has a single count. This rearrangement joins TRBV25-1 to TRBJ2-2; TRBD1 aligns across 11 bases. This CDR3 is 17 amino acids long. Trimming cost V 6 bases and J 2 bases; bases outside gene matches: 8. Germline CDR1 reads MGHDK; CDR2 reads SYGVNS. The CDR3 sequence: CASSSGTGGGNTGELFF. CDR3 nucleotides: TGTGCCAGCAGCTCGGGGACAGGGGGAGGTAACACCGGGGAGCTGTTTTTT.

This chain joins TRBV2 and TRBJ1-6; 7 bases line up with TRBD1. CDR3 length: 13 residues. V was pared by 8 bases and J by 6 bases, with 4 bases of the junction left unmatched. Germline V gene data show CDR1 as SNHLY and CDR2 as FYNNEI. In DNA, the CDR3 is TGTGCCAGCGGGACAGCCCCTAATTCACCCCTCCACTTT. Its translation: CASGTAPNSPLHF.

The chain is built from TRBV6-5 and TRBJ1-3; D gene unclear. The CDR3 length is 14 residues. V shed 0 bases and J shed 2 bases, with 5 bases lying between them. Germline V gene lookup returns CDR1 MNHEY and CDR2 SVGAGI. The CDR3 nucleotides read TGTGCCAGCAGTTACTCGCCCCCTGGAAACACCATATATTTT. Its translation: CASSYSPPGNTIYF.

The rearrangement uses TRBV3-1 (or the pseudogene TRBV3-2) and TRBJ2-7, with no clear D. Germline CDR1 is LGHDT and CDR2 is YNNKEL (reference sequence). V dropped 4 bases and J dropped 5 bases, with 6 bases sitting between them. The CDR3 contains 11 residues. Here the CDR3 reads CASSLLDEQYF. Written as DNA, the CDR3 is TGTGCCAGCAGCCTCCTAGACGAGCAGTACTTC.

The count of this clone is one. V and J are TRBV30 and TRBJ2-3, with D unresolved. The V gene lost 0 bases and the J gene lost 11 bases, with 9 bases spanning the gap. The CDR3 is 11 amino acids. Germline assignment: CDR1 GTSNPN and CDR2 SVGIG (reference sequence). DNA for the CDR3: TGTGCCTGGAGTGTTTTCCGGGTGCAGTATTTT. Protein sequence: CAWSVFRVQYF. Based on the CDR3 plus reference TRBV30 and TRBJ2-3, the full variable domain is SQTIHQWPATLVQPVGSPLSLECTVEGTSNPNLYWYRQAAGRGLQLLFYSVGIGQISSEVPQNLSASRPQDRQFILSSKKLLLSDSGFYLCAWSVFRVQYFGPGTRLTVL.

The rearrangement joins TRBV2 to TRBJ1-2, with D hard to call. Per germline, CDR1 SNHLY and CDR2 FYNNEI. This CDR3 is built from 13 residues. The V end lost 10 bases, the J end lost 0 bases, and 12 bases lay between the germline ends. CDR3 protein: CATKYPANYGYTF. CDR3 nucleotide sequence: TGTGCCACTAAGTACCCAGCTAACTATGGCTACACCTTC. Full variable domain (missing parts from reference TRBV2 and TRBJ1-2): EPEVTQTPSHQVTQMGQEVILRCVPISNHLYFYWYRQILGQKVEFLVSFYNNEISEKSEIFDDQFSVERPDGSNFTLKIRSTKLEDSAMYFCATKYPANYGYTFGSGTRLTVV.

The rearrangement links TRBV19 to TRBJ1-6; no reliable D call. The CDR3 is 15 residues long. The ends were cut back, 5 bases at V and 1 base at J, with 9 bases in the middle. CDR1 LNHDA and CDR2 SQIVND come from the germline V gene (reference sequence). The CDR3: CASSPSRSYNSPLHF. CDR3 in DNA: TGTGCCAGTAGTCCCAGTAGGTCCTATAATTCACCCCTCCACTTT.

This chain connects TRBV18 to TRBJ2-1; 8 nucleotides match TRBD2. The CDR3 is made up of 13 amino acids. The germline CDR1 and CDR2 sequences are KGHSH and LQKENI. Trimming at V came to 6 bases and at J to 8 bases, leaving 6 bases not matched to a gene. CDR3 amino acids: CASSPGTSHEQFF. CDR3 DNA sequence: TGTGCCAGCTCCCCCGGGACTAGTCATGAGCAGTTCTTC.

This CDR3 reads CASSPGGFNSPLHF. CDR3 DNA sequence: TGTGCCAGCAGTCCTGGGGGGTTTAATTCACCCCTCCACTTT. The V gene is TRBV6-5, the J gene TRBJ1-6, with D possibly TRBD1 on 5 matching bases. Deletions cut 5 bases from V and 6 bases from J, with 11 bases between. The CDR3 is 14 amino acids. Germline V gene lookup returns CDR1 MNHEY and CDR2 SVGAGI.

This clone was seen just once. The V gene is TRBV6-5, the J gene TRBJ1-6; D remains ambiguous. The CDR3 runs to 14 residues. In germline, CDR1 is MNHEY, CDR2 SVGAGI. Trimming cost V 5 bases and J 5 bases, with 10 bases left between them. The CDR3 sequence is CASSPGEHNSPLHF. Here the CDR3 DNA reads TGTGCCAGCAGTCCCGGGGAACATAATTCACCCCTCCACTTT.

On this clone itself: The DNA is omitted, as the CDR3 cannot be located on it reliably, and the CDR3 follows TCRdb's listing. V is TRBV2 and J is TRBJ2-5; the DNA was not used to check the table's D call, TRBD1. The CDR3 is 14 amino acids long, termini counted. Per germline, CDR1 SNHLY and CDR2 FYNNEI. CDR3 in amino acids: CASILDSNQETQYF.

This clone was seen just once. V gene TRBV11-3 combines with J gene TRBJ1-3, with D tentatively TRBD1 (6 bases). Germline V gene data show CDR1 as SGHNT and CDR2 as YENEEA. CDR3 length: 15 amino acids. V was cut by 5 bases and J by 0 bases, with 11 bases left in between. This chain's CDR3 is CASSHNRDSGNTIYF. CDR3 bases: TGTGCCAGCAGCCATAACAGGGACTCTGGAAACACCATATATTTT. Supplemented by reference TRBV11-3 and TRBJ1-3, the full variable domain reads EAGVVQSPRYKIIEKKQPVAFWCNPISGHNTLYWYLQNLGQGPELLIRYENEEAVDDSQLPKDRFSAERLKGVDSTLKIQPAELGDSAVYLCASSHNRDSGNTIYFGEGSWLTVV.

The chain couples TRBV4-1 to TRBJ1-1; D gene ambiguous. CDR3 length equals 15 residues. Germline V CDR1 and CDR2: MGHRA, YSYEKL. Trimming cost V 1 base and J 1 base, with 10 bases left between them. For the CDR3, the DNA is TGCGCCAGCAGCCAAGTCAGCACGGAGAACACTGAAGCTTTCTTT. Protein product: CASSQVSTENTEAFF.

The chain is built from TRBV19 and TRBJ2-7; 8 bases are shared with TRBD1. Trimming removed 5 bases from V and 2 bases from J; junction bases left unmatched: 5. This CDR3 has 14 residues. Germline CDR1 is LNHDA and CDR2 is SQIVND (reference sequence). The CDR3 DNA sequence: TGTGCCAGTAGTCTGACAGGGGAGACCTACGAGCAGTACTTC. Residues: CASSLTGETYEQYF.

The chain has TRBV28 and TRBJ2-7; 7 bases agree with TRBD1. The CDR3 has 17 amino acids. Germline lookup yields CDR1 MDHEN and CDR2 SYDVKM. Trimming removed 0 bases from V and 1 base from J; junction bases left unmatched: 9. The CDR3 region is CASSLWPGTVGSYEQYF. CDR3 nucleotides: TGTGCCAGCAGTTTATGGCCGGGGACAGTCGGGTCCTACGAGCAGTACTTC.

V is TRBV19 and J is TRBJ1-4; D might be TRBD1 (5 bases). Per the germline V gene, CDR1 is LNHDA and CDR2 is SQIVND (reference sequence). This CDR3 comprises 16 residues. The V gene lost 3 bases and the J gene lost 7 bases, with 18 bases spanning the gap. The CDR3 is CASSIRSGTGGEKLFF. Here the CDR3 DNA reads TGTGCCAGTAGTATTCGGAGTGGGACCGGCGGTGAAAAACTGTTTTTT.

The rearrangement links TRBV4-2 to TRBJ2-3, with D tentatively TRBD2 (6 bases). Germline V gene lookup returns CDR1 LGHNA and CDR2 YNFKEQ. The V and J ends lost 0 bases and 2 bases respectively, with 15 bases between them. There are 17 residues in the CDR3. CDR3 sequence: CASSQDPTSRATDTQYF. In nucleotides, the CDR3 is TGTGCCAGCAGCCAAGATCCTACTAGCCGGGCCACAGATACGCAGTATTTT.